A selection of T cell receptor beta chains follows, all from one sample in a study of T cell changes during pregnancy in multiple sclerosis. Assay used: immunoSEQ multiplex PCR; TCRdb lists only in-frame clones, some missing. This table holds some 62,000 clones, about 90% found once. The material sequenced was peripheral blood, taken in the second trimester of pregnancy. These TCRs come from a female donor in good health, enrolled as a control in a pregnancy study. Both conserved end residues are part of each CDR3. D genes are given only for firm matches. Rows give clone size only sometimes, using once, few, many, or a class for an expanded clone.

j_call v_call d_call clone_size cdr3_aa cdr3_nt
TRBJ2-1 TRBV28 TRBD1 - CASSPPGQGGNEQFF TGTGCCAGCAGTCCCCCGGGACAGGGAGGGAATGAGCAGTTCTTC
TRBJ2-1 TRBV28 TRBD2 - CASSLGGSSYNEQFF TGTGCCAGCAGTTTAGGCGGGAGCTCCTACAATGAGCAGTTCTTC
TRBJ2-7 TRBV6-5 - once CASSSTGQFPYEQYF TGTGCCAGCAGTTCAACCGGACAGTTCCCCTACGAGCAGTACTTC
TRBJ2-3 TRBV19 TRBD2 - CASKRGSGLAGGDTQYF TGTGCCAGTAAAAGAGGATCGGGGCTAGCGGGGGGCGATACGCAGTATTTT
TRBJ2-1 TRBV28 TRBD2 - CASRRTRLVNEQFF TGTGCCAGCAGAAGGACTAGATTGGTTAATGAGCAGTTCTTC
TRBJ2-7 TRBV19 - - CASSIVSGGYEQYF TGTGCCAGTAGTATAGTATCTGGCGGGTACGAGCAGTACTTC
TRBJ2-3 TRBV7-9 TRBD2 - CASRTSGSTTDTQYF TGTGCCAGCAGGACTAGCGGGAGTACCACAGATACGCAGTATTTT
TRBJ2-2 TRBV6-5 TRBD1 - CASSYSGQGLTGELFF TGTGCCAGCAGTTACAGTGGACAGGGGTTGACCGGGGAGCTGTTTTTT
TRBJ1-6 TRBV29-1 - - CSVRGTADYNSPLHF TGCAGCGTTCGGGGAACAGCAGACTATAATTCACCCCTCCACTTT
TRBJ1-1 TRBV7-2 - - CASSPRGPAAFF TGTGCCAGCAGCCCTAGGGGCCCGGCCGCTTTCTTT
TRBJ2-7 TRBV7-8 TRBD2 - CASSPGLADLPWEQYF TGTGCCAGCAGCCCCGGACTAGCGGATCTTCCGTGGGAGCAGTACTTC
TRBJ1-1 TRBV7-9 - - CASSDQWTDVNTEAFF TGTGCCAGCAGCGACCAGTGGACAGACGTGAACACTGAAGCTTTCTTT
TRBJ2-7 TRBV29-1 TRBD1 - CSVEDRGSEQYF TGCAGCGTCGAAGACAGGGGAAGCGAGCAGTACTTC
TRBJ2-3 TRBV29-1 - - CSVQWGPTDTQYF TGCAGCGTTCAATGGGGGCCCACAGATACGCAGTATTTT
TRBJ2-3 TRBV7-3 - - CASSPSSGGGPRDTQYF TGTGCCAGCAGCCCCTCCTCTGGCGGGGGCCCGAGAGATACGCAGTATTTT
TRBJ2-7 TRBV4-1 TRBD2 - CASSQDPIAGGREQYF TGCGCCAGCAGCCAAGATCCGATAGCGGGAGGGAGGGAGCAGTACTTC